This T cell receptor (beta chain) comes out of a study of T cell responses to AZD1222 COVID-19 vaccine. For this clone: No antigen is known for it. Other DNA variants within this sample encode the same CDR3.

Produced via immunoSEQ multiplex PCR; TCRdb's table is partial and in-frame only. The sample records about 130,000 clones, 90% to 95% being singletons. The study's findings and limits: Clonal diversity was possibly underestimated, and white British individuals and females predominated among donors. Only after the peak T cell response were repertoires sampled.

The CDR3 runs to 14 residues. Germline CDR1 reads SGHTA; CDR2 reads FQGTGA. Trimming removed 1 base at V and 0 bases at J, with 4 bases between. The chain links TRBV7-3 to TRBJ2-1, with D uncertain. This receptor was taken from an adult in good health. This specimen was peripheral blood, taken on day 0 of AZD1222 vaccination. The CDR3 DNA reads as TGTGCCAGCAGCTTAAGCGGCTCCTACAATGAGCAGTTCTTC. Encoded protein: CASSLSGSYNEQFF.